One and the same sample provided the 20 T cell receptor beta chains below, sequenced in a study of cytomegalovirus exposure and HLA in healthy donors. The study ran its PCR with 60 Vbeta and 13 Jbeta primers. Produced via immunoSEQ multiplex PCR; TCRdb's table is partial and in-frame only. The sample includes about 93,000 clones, around 81% of them seen just once. Sequencing was performed on PBMCs. The source is a man aged 25-45 years in good health and CMV-seronegative.

This chain links TRBV27 with TRBJ1-1, with D perhaps TRBD1 (5 bases). The germline V gene encodes CDR1 MNHEY and CDR2 SMNVEV (reference sequence). Trimming took off 3 bases at V and 1 base at J, with 9 bases between the two ends. The CDR3 length is 14 residues. The CDR3 region has the DNA TGTGCCAGCAGTTTTGGAGGGGCGAACACTGAAGCTTTCTTT. Translating gives CASSFGGANTEAFF.

The chain couples TRBV6-1 to TRBJ2-6; D is unclear. With 11 bases removed from V and 8 bases from J, the gap between germline ends came to 10 bases. The CDR3 is made up of 11 amino acids. The germline gives CDR1 MNHNS, CDR2 SASEGT. CDR3 DNA sequence: TGTGCCCTCCGGCGGACCAACGTCCTGACTTTC. Its translation is CALRRTNVLTF.

This chain connects TRBV7-2 to TRBJ2-1; D gene unclear. Germline CDR1 reads SGHTA; CDR2 reads FQGNSA. Trimming stripped 7 bases from V and 2 bases from J, with 9 bases between. The CDR3 length is 13 residues. CDR3 bases: TGTGCCAGCATGTCAGTTGCCTACAATGAGCAGTTCTTC. Amino acids: CASMSVAYNEQFF.

CDR3 protein: CASSQDWSGELFF. The CDR3 bases are TGCGCCAGCAGCCAGGACTGGTCCGGGGAGCTGTTTTTT. The chain is built from TRBV5-1 and TRBJ2-2, with D possibly matching TRBD2 (5 bases). Germline CDR1 SGHRS, CDR2 YFSETQ. The CDR3 sequence is 13 residues long. Trimming took off 4 bases at V and 6 bases at J, with 10 bases between the two ends.

Here the CDR3 reads CASSEYTEVPDTEAFF. As DNA, the CDR3 is TGTGCCAGCAGTGAATATACCGAAGTACCAGACACTGAAGCTTTCTTT. This sequence joins TRBV25-1 and TRBJ1-1; D is ambiguous. Germline CDR1 and CDR2: MGHDK and SYGVNS. The CDR3 covers 16 residues. V gave up 0 bases and J gave up 3 bases, with 14 bases separating them.

The V call is TRBV6-5, the J call TRBJ1-1, with 8 bases identical to TRBD1. Germline assignment: CDR1 MNHEY and CDR2 SVGAGI. There are 14 residues in the CDR3. The V segment lost 2 bases and the J segment 2 bases; nucleotides outside the gene matches: 1. The CDR3: CASSYDRGNTEAFF. CDR3 nucleotide sequence: TGTGCCAGCAGTTACGACAGGGGAAACACTGAAGCTTTCTTT.

J is TRBJ1-4 and V is TRBV11-1; TRBD1 is a possible D gene (6 bases). The CDR3 is 14 amino acids. Germline lookup yields CDR1 SGHAT and CDR2 FQDESV (reference sequence). V lost 4 bases and J lost 10, with 16 bases in between. The chain's CDR3 is CASSSLGTTRKLFF. The CDR3 bases are TGTGCCAGCAGCTCTCTCGGGACAACGAGAAAACTGTTTTTT.

This chain connects TRBV10-3 to TRBJ2-4, with 9 bases fitting TRBD2. The germline V gene has CDR1 ENHRY and CDR2 SYGVKD. The length of the CDR3 is 19 residues. J was trimmed by 0 bases and V by 0 bases; bases with no gene match: 9. Written as DNA, the CDR3 is TGTGCCATCAGTGAGTCAACGACTAGCGGAGACCTAGCCAAAAACATTCAGTACTTC. This sequence encodes CAISESTTSGDLAKNIQYF.

V is TRBV2 and J is TRBJ1-1; D might be TRBD1 (5 bases). Trimming shortened V by 4 bases and J by 0 bases, and 9 bases separated the two germline ends. Germline V gene sequence: CDR1 SNHLY, CDR2 FYNNEI. This CDR3 has 14 amino acids. The DNA of the CDR3 is TGTGCCAGCAGTGGGCAGGGCGTGAACACTGAAGCTTTCTTT. Protein sequence: CASSGQGVNTEAFF.

CDR3 DNA: TGTGCCAGCAGCCCTATGACTAGCAGATCCACAGATACGCAGTATTTT. This gives the protein CASSPMTSRSTDTQYF. The rearrangement joins TRBV13 to TRBJ2-3; TRBD2 aligns across 7 bases. Per the germline V gene, CDR1 is PRHDT and CDR2 is FYEKMQ (reference sequence). V dropped 5 bases and J dropped 2; count of bases not matched to a gene: 10. The length of the CDR3 is 16 residues.

The chain recombines TRBV10-3 with TRBJ2-1; 8 bases agree with TRBD2. Germline CDR1 reads ENHRY; CDR2 reads SYGVKD. V trimming: 3 bases; J trimming: 4 bases; junction bases outside the gene matches: 5. The CDR3 totals 15 residues. The CDR3 bases are TGTGCCATCAGTGAAAGGCGGGAGGAATACAATGAGCAGTTCTTC. Its protein is CAISERREEYNEQFF.

This clone was counted a few times. The chain uses TRBV4-2 and TRBJ1-2; a weak D match, TRBD1 (6 bases). The V end was cut by 4 bases, the J end by 6 bases, with 12 bases between. Germline assignment: CDR1 LGHNA and CDR2 YNFKEQ. There are 13 residues in the CDR3. As DNA, the CDR3 is TGTGCCAGCAGCCCTAACAGGGTTGATGGCTACACCTTC. Encoded protein: CASSPNRVDGYTF.

The V call is TRBV13, the J call TRBJ2-7; 10 positions match TRBD1. V lost 6 bases, J lost 2 bases, and 4 bases stayed unmatched. The CDR3 totals 14 residues. Germline CDR1 and CDR2: PRHDT and FYEKMQ (reference sequence). The CDR3 sequence is CASRRGQGTYEQYF. The CDR3 DNA reads as TGTGCCAGCAGGAGGGGACAGGGGACCTACGAGCAGTACTTC.

About this clone itself: Since a far larger clone is one base different, this is likely a read error. CDR3 amino acids: CASSLWGDTEAFF. CDR3 DNA: TGTGCCAGCAGCTTATGGGGAGACACTGAAGCTTTCTTT. The chain recombines TRBV13 with TRBJ1-1, with D unresolved. CDR1 is PRHDT and CDR2 is FYEKMQ in the germline V gene (reference sequence). The V end was cut by 2 bases, the J end by 3 bases, with 7 bases between. The CDR3 covers 13 residues.

The chain couples TRBV9 to TRBJ2-1; 7 nucleotides match TRBD1. The CDR3 has 15 residues. Trimming cost V 2 bases and J 10 bases; bases outside gene matches: 12. Germline V gives CDR1 SGDLS, CDR2 YYNGEE. Written as DNA, the CDR3 is TGTGCCAGCAGCGTGGGGACAGCAACAATGTCAGAGCAGTTCTTC. Translation gives CASSVGTATMSEQFF.

Remarks on this clone: Germline and junction disagree at one end, which may indicate a read error. The CDR3 sequence is CASRHDPSGIPYNERFF. CDR3 in DNA: TGTGCCAGCAGACATGATCCTAGCGGGATTCCCTACAATGAGCGGTTCTTC. The rearrangement uses TRBV5-4 and TRBJ2-1; 9 nucleotides line up with TRBD2. Germline CDR1 and CDR2: SGHNT and YYREEE (reference sequence). CDR3 length: 17 residues.

This clone was recorded a few times. J is TRBJ1-4 and V is TRBV27; D remains unclear. The V end lost 5 bases, the J end lost 4 bases, and 14 bases lay between the germline ends. The germline V gene encodes CDR1 MNHEY and CDR2 SMNVEV (reference sequence). There are 15 residues in the CDR3. DNA of the CDR3: TGTGCCAGCAGTACTCGGGGAGGCTTTAATGAAAAACTGTTTTTT. As protein: CASSTRGGFNEKLFF.

The chain recombines TRBV2 with TRBJ1-5, with D hard to call. V dropped 4 bases and J dropped 0 bases, with 7 bases sitting between them. The CDR3 is 14 amino acids. The germline V gene encodes CDR1 SNHLY and CDR2 FYNNEI. The CDR3 sequence: CASSGQISNQPQHF. CDR3 nucleotide sequence: TGTGCCAGCAGTGGACAAATTAGCAATCAGCCCCAGCATTTT.

This chain links TRBV9 with TRBJ2-2; TRBD1 matches 8 bases. The CDR3 has 16 residues. In germline, CDR1 is SGDLS, CDR2 YYNGEE. J gave up 0 bases and V 6 bases, and 7 bases lay outside the gene matches. CDR3 region: CASTGRQGTNTGELFF. In DNA form, the CDR3 reads TGTGCCAGCACCGGCCGACAGGGGACGAACACCGGGGAGCTGTTTTTT.

The rearrangement uses TRBV6-1 and TRBJ1-1; 9 nucleotides match TRBD1. This CDR3 is 14 amino acids long. The J segment lost 6 bases and the V segment lost 3 bases, leaving 5 bases of the junction unmatched. The germline gives CDR1 MNHNS, CDR2 SASEGT. The CDR3 sequence is CASSEGDRVAEAFF. CDR3 in DNA: TGTGCCAGCAGTGAGGGGGACAGGGTGGCTGAAGCTTTCTTT.